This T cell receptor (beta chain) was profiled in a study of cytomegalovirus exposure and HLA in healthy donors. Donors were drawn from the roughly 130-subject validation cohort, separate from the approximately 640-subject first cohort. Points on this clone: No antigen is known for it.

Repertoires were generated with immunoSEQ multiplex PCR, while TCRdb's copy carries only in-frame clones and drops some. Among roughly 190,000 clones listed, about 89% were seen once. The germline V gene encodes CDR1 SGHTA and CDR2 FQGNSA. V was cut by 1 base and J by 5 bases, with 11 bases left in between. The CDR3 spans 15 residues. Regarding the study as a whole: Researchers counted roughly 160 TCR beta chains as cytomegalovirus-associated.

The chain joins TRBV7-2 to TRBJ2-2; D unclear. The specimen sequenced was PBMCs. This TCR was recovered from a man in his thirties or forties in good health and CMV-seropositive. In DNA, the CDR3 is TGTGCCAGCAGCTTAGTTGTTAGCCGGACCGGGGAGCTGTTTTTT. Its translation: CASSLVVSRTGELFF.